The rows below give T cell receptor beta chains drawn from one sample of a study of blood T cells in healthy people across ages. TCRdb ran MiXCR on the 5' RACE reads and lists one entry per CDR3 protein. In the table there are about a million distinct CDR3 sequences, around 46% of which are singletons. Material for sequencing was blood. These receptors originate from a man aged 25 to 40 in good health. Both conserved end residues are part of each CDR3. A D gene is named only where the DNA matches it firmly. Clone size is shown for a subset of rows, as once, few, many or a class of expanded clone.

>TRBJ2-7|TRBV9|few|TRBD2
TGTGCCAGCAGCGTAGTGGGCGGGAGCTCCTACGAGCAGTACTTC
CASSVVGGSSYEQYF
>TRBJ2-2|TRBV5-5|NA|NA
TGTGCCAGCAGCTTAGAGTGGGGTCGGGGCACCGGGGAGCTGTTTTTT
CASSLEWGRGTGELFF
>TRBJ1-6|TRBV6-5|NA|NA
TGTGCCAGCAGTTACTCGATCCAGGGACCTTTCCACTTT
CASSYSIQGPFHF
>TRBJ2-3|TRBV28|NA|NA
TGTGCCAGCAGCCTACAGTCCCTGCCGAGCACAGATACGCAGTATTTT
CASSLQSLPSTDTQYF
>TRBJ2-5|TRBV29-1|NA|NA
TGCAGCGTTGCCGGGAAAGAGACCCAGTACTTC
CSVAGKETQYF
>TRBJ1-2|TRBV4-1|few|NA
TGCGCCAGCAGCCAAGAATGGGAGTGGAGGGGCACTAACTATGGCTACACCTTC
CASSQEWEWRGTNYGYTF
>TRBJ1-4|TRBV7-9|few|NA
TGTGCCAGCAGCGTATTAGGACGGGAGGAAGAAAAACTGTTTTTT
CASSVLGREEEKLFF
>TRBJ1-2|TRBV14|NA|NA
TGTGCCAGCAGCCCGAAGGGCCCCGTCTACACCTTC
CASSPKGPVYTF
>TRBJ1-2|TRBV5-1|NA|NA
TGCGCCAGCAGCTTGGAAGCGAAACCGGGTGGCTACACCTTC
CASSLEAKPGGYTF
>TRBJ1-5|TRBV6-1|NA|TRBD1
TGTGCCAGCAGCTCTACAGGGGTGGGTAATCAGCCCCAGCATTTT
CASSSTGVGNQPQHF
>TRBJ1-1|TRBV20-1|NA|NA
TGCAGTGCTAGCGTAGGGAGGGTTGAAGCTTTCTTT
CSASVGRVEAFF
>TRBJ1-5|TRBV27|NA|NA
TGTGCCAGCAGTGGGGCAGTAAATCAGCCCCAGCATTTT
CASSGAVNQPQHF
>TRBJ2-2|TRBV7-8|NA|TRBD2
TGTGCCAGCAGCTTAAAGGCTCGGGGGGGAGGCACCGGGGAGCTGTTTTTT
CASSLKARGGGTGELFF
>TRBJ1-6|TRBV7-9|NA|NA
TGTGCCAGCAGCCCTGGGGGGCTAAGTTCACCCCTCCACTTT
CASSPGGLSSPLHF
>TRBJ2-5|TRBV5-6|few|TRBD1
TGTGCCAGCAGCTGGAGAGGGACAGGGCTTATGGAGACCCAGTACTTC
CASSWRGTGLMETQYF
>TRBJ2-5|TRBV6-1|NA|TRBD1
TGTGCCAGCAGTGAGGGGACAGGGGGCAAACAGACCCAGTACTTC
CASSEGTGGKQTQYF
>TRBJ2-1|TRBV20-1|once|TRBD2
TGCAGTGCTGGTATAGCGGGAGGGAACAATGAGCAGTTCTTC
CSAGIAGGNNEQFF
>TRBJ1-2|TRBV7-2|few|NA
TGTGCCAGCAGCTCACGGGACAACCCGCAGTGTGGCTACACCTTC
CASSSRDNPQCGYTF
>TRBJ1-1|TRBV4-3|NA|NA
TGCGCCAGCAGCCAAGACTATGGGGCCGGGGGCACTGAAGCTTTCTTT
CASSQDYGAGGTEAFF
>TRBJ2-7|TRBV10-3|NA|TRBD1
TGTGCCATCAGTGGGGACAGGGGCGTATACGAGCAGTACTTC
CAISGDRGVYEQYF
>TRBJ2-1|TRBV9|NA|TRBD1
TGTGCCAGTGCCGGGACAGGGTCTATGGATGAGCAGTTCTTC
CASAGTGSMDEQFF
>TRBJ2-1|TRBV18|once|NA
TGTGCCAGCTCACCAGGGGAGGCTCAAGAGACCCAGTTCTTC
CASSPGEAQETQFF
>TRBJ1-4|TRBV7-2|few|NA
TGTGCCAGCAGCTTAGGGACGGACTTCGAAGGACTGTTTTTT
CASSLGTDFEGLFF
>TRBJ2-5|TRBV12-3/TRBV12-4|NA|NA
TGTGCCAGCAGTTTTCTAGCGCAGGGCGAGACCCAGTACTTC
CASSFLAQGETQYF
>TRBJ2-1|TRBV11-2|few|NA
TGTGCCAGCAGCTTAGATTGGAATGAGCAGTTCTTC
CASSLDWNEQFF
>TRBJ2-7|TRBV7-2|NA|TRBD1
TGTGCCAGCAGCTACTTGGGACAGGGTTTCAATGAGCAGTACTTC
CASSYLGQGFNEQYF
>TRBJ2-1|TRBV6-1|few|NA
TGTGCCAGCAGAGCCGGGACCAGCTACAATGAGCAGTTCTTC
CASRAGTSYNEQFF
>TRBJ2-1|TRBV9|once|NA
TGTGCCAGCAGCGTGGGGCAGGCACGGGGCAATGAGCAGTTCTTC
CASSVGQARGNEQFF
>TRBJ2-7|TRBV3-1|few|NA
TGTGCCAGCAGCCAAACGCGGGGGCCCTCCTACGAGCAGTACTTC
CASSQTRGPSYEQYF
>TRBJ2-7|TRBV6-5|NA|TRBD2
TGTGCCAGCAGTTCGGGACTAGATAGTTCGGATGAGCAGTACTTC
CASSSGLDSSDEQYF
>TRBJ2-1|TRBV5-1|once|TRBD2
TGCGCCAGCAGCTTGGGGGCTAGCGGGGGCTACGACAATGAGCAGTTCTTC
CASSLGASGGYDNEQFF
>TRBJ2-5|TRBV5-6|NA|TRBD1
TGTGCCAGCAGCTATGGACAGGGGTTAAAGACCCAGTACTTC
CASSYGQGLKTQYF
>TRBJ1-1|TRBV7-9|NA|NA
TGTGCCAGCAGCCCGGGTCGAGGGGCAACTGAAGCTTTCTTT
CASSPGRGATEAFF
>TRBJ2-1|TRBV5-1|NA|NA
TGCGCCAGCAGCTTGGCCCGGGCTAGTGGGTCCTCTGAGCAGTTCTTC
CASSLARASGSSEQFF
>TRBJ2-3|TRBV5-4|few|NA
TGTGCCAGCAGCTTGATGAATACGCAGTATTTT
CASSLMNTQYF
>TRBJ2-7|TRBV20-1|many|NA
TGCAGTGCTGCTAAGGACAGCGTTACCTACGAGCAGTACTTC
CSAAKDSVTYEQYF
>TRBJ1-1|TRBV29-1|NA|NA
TGCAGCGCCTCCCCCGGCAGGGTTATTCACACTGAAGCTTTCTTT
CSASPGRVIHTEAFF
>TRBJ1-6|TRBV3-1|few|NA
TGTGCCAGCAGCCGTTGGGCAGGGACGGATTCACCCCTCCACTTT
CASSRWAGTDSPLHF
>TRBJ1-2|TRBV29-1|few|NA
TGCAGCGCCCTTAAGGACCTCAATGGCTACACCTTC
CSALKDLNGYTF
>TRBJ1-2|TRBV20-1|few|NA
TGCAGTGCTTACAGGGATTACTATGGCTACACCTTC
CSAYRDYYGYTF
>TRBJ2-7|TRBV10-3|NA|NA
TGTGCCGTACAAGCCGGGAGTTCCTACGAGCAGTACTTC
CAVQAGSSYEQYF
>TRBJ1-2|TRBV27|NA|TRBD1
TGTGCCAGCAGTCCAGGACAGGACCATCTTGGCTACACCTTC
CASSPGQDHLGYTF
>TRBJ1-3|TRBV6-5|NA|NA
TGTGCCACGGGGGACGGAAACACCATATATTTT
CATGDGNTIYF
>TRBJ2-7|TRBV15|few|TRBD1
TGTGCCACCAGCGTCCGGGACAGTCACGAGCAGTACTTC
CATSVRDSHEQYF
>TRBJ2-3|TRBV7-9|few|NA
TGTGCCAGCCTCTATCGTGCTGGAAGCACAGATACGCAGTATTTT
CASLYRAGSTDTQYF
>TRBJ1-2|TRBV27|NA|NA
TGTGCCAGCAGTTCGCCGCAGACAGGCAAATATGGCTACACCTTC
CASSSPQTGKYGYTF
>TRBJ2-3|TRBV5-1|few|TRBD1
TGCGCCAGCAGCTTACCCCGGGACAGGGGCACAGATACGCAGTATTTT
CASSLPRDRGTDTQYF
>TRBJ2-3|TRBV28|NA|TRBD2
TGTGCCAGCAGTTTAATAGCGGGCGAATACACAGATACGCAGTATTTT
CASSLIAGEYTDTQYF
>TRBJ1-6|TRBV15|few|NA
TGTGCCACCAGCAGAGCCGGCCGGAATCTGAATTCACCCCTCCACTTT
CATSRAGRNLNSPLHF
>TRBJ2-7|TRBV20-1|few|NA
TGCAGTGCTAGTAGAGGTACCGACGACGAGCAGTACTTC
CSASRGTDDEQYF
>TRBJ1-5|TRBV4-1|NA|NA
TGCGCCAGCAGCCAGCCAGGGAGGGATCAGCCCCAGCATTTT
CASSQPGRDQPQHF
>TRBJ1-1|TRBV9|NA|NA
TGTGCCAGCAGTGGAGACGTATACACTGAAGCTTTCTTT
CASSGDVYTEAFF
>TRBJ2-5|TRBV6-1|few|NA
TGTGCCAGCAGTGAAAGTGATGGAGAGACCCAGTACTTC
CASSESDGETQYF
>TRBJ2-7|TRBV7-9|once|TRBD1
TGTGCCAGCAGCCTACCGGACAGGCCGAACTACGAGCAGTACTTC
CASSLPDRPNYEQYF
>TRBJ2-1|TRBV14|NA|TRBD2
TGTGCCAGCAGCCTAGAGGTAGCGGGGACTTACAATGAGCAGTTCTTC
CASSLEVAGTYNEQFF
>TRBJ2-7|TRBV20-1|few|TRBD2
TGCAGTGCTAGTGGGACTAGCGGGGTAACCTACGAGCAGTACTTC
CSASGTSGVTYEQYF
>TRBJ1-5|TRBV20-1|NA|NA
TGCAGTGCTAGCTGGGACCGCCGACGATCATATAGCAATCAGCCCCAGCATTTT
CSASWDRRRSYSNQPQHF
>TRBJ1-2|TRBV11-2|once|NA
TGTGCCAGCAGCTTAGATCCCATATATGGCTACACCTTC
CASSLDPIYGYTF
>TRBJ1-2|TRBV6-6|few|TRBD1
TGTGCCGGAAACAGGGGGTTGTACGATGGCTACACCTTC
CAGNRGLYDGYTF